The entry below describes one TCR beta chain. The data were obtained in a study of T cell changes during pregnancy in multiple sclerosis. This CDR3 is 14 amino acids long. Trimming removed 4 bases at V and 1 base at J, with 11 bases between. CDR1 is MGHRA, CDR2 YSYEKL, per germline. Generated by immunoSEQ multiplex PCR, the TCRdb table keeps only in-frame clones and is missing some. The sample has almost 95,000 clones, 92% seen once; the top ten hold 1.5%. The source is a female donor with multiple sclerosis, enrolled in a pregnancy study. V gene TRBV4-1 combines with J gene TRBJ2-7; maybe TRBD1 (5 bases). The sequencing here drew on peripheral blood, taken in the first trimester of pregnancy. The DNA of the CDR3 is TGCGCCAGCAGCCGAACCAGGGATTCCTACGAGCAGTACTTC. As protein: CASSRTRDSYEQYF.